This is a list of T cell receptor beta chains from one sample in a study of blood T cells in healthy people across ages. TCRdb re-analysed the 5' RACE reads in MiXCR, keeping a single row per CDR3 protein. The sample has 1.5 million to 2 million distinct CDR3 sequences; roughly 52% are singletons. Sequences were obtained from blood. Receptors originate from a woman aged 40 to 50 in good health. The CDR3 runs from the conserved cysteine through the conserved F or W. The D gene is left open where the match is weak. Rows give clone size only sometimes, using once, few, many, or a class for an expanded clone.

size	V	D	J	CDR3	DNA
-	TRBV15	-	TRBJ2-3	CATSRKDPTTDTQYF	TGTGCCACCAGCAGGAAGGACCCGACTACAGATACGCAGTATTTT
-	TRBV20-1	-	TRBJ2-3	CSAVPQVTDTQYF	TGCAGTGCTGTCCCCCAGGTCACAGATACGCAGTATTTT
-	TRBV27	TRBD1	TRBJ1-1	CASSPGQGAPTNTEAFF	TGTGCCAGCAGTCCCGGACAGGGGGCTCCGACGAACACTGAAGCTTTCTTT
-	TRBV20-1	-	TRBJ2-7	CSARAGTNRGEQYF	TGCAGTGCTAGAGCTGGTACAAACAGAGGCGAGCAGTACTTC
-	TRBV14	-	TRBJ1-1	CASSQLQAGKNTEAFF	TGTGCCAGCAGCCAGCTTCAAGCCGGGAAGAACACTGAAGCTTTCTTT
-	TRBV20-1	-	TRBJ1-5	CSARAISVSNQPQHF	TGCAGTGCTAGAGCGATCTCGGTGAGCAATCAGCCCCAGCATTTT
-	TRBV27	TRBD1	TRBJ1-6	CASRPTGTGDNSPLHF	TGTGCCAGCAGACCAACCGGGACAGGGGATAATTCACCCCTCCACTTT
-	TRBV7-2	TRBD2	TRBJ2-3	CASSLLTSGGPGGDTQYF	TGTGCCAGCAGCTTGCTTACTAGCGGGGGGCCCGGGGGAGATACGCAGTATTTT
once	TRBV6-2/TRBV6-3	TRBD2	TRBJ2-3	CASSPFLAGGADTQYF	TGTGCCAGTTCCCCCTTTCTAGCGGGGGGTGCAGATACGCAGTATTTT
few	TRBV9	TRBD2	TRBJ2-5	CASSVGGGVETQYF	TGTGCCAGCAGCGTCGGGGGGGGTGTCGAGACCCAGTACTTC
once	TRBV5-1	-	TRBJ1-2	CASSLTGFSENGYTF	TGCGCCAGCAGCTTGACAGGGTTCAGTGAAAATGGCTACACCTTC
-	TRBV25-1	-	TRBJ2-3	CASRGGGYTDTQYF	TGTGCCAGCAGAGGGGGGGGCTACACAGATACGCAGTATTTT
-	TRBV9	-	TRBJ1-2	CASSVDRAGPLYGYTF	TGTGCCAGCAGCGTAGATAGGGCAGGGCCTCTCTATGGCTACACCTTC
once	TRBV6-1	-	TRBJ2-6	CASKISGANVPTF	TGTGCCAGCAAGATCTCTGGGGCCAACGTCCCGACTTTC
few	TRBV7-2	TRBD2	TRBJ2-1	CASSLPSGVYNEQFF	TGTGCCAGCAGCTTACCTAGCGGGGTATACAATGAGCAGTTCTTC
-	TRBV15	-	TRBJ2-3	CATSRVAGTTTDTQYF	TGTGCCACCAGCAGAGTGGCGGGGACGACCACAGATACGCAGTATTTT
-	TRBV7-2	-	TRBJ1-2	CASSPLGPPNYGYTF	TGTGCCAGCAGCCCGTTAGGGCCCCCTAACTATGGCTACACCTTC
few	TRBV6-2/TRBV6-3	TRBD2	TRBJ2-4	CASSPPRAGVPLAKNIQYF	TGTGCCAGCAGTCCACCTAGAGCGGGGGTACCGCTAGCCAAAAACATTCAGTACTTC
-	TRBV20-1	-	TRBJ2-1	CSAASGLIYNEQFF	TGCAGTGCCGCATCGGGACTCATCTACAATGAGCAGTTCTTC
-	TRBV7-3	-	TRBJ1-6	CASSQGGGVDSPLHF	TGTGCCAGCAGCCAAGGGGGTGGAGTAGATTCACCCCTCCACTTT
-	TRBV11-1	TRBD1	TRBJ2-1	CASSSQGQGVNNEQFF	TGTGCCAGCAGCTCGCAGGGACAGGGAGTTAACAATGAGCAGTTCTTC
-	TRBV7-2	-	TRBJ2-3	CASSWGDTTDTQYF	TGTGCCAGCAGCTGGGGGGACACCACAGATACGCAGTATTTT
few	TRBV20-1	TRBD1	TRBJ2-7	CSARDRGTVPREQYF	TGCAGTGCTAGAGATCGAGGGACAGTCCCACGCGAGCAGTACTTC
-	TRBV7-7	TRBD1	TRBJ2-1	CASSHDRGDEQFF	TGTGCTAGTAGCCATGACAGGGGCGATGAGCAGTTCTTC
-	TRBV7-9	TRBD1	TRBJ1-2	CASSFGGQGIRGYTF	TGTGCCAGCAGCTTTGGAGGACAGGGAATAAGGGGCTACACCTTC
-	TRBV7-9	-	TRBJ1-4	CASSILWRGIEKLFF	TGTGCCAGCAGCATCCTTTGGAGGGGAATTGAAAAACTGTTTTTT
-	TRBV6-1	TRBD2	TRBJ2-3	CASSNPGLGLTDTQYF	TGTGCCAGCAGTAACCCCGGACTAGGCCTCACAGATACGCAGTATTTT
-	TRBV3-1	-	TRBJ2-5	CASSQARQQETQYF	TGTGCCAGCAGCCAAGCGAGACAGCAAGAGACCCAGTACTTC
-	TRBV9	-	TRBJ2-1	CASSVEVSSYNEQFF	TGTGCCAGCAGCGTAGAGGTGAGCTCCTACAATGAGCAGTTCTTC
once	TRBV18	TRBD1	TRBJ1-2	CASSGTAFLYGYTF	TGTGCCAGCTCCGGGACAGCGTTTCTCTATGGCTACACCTTC
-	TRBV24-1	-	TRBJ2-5	CATSDFLEVPTLDNQETQYF	TGTGCCACCAGTGATTTTCTCGAAGTCCCGACTCTCGATAACCAAGAGACCCAGTACTTC
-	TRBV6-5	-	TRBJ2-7	CASRTARGQSYEQYF	TGTGCCAGCAGAACGGCCCGCGGACAGTCCTACGAGCAGTACTTC
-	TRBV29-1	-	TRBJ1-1	CSVEEGGEETEAFF	TGCAGCGTTGAAGAGGGGGGGGAAGAGACTGAAGCTTTCTTT
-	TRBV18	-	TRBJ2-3	CASSPIQGWATDTQYF	TGTGCCAGCTCACCAATACAGGGTTGGGCCACAGATACGCAGTATTTT
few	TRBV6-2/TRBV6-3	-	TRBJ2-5	CASRPTGLETQYF	TGTGCCAGCAGACCCACAGGGTTAGAGACCCAGTACTTC
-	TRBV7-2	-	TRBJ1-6	CASSLGLSPLHF	TGTGCCAGCAGCCTAGGGCTCTCACCCCTCCACTTT
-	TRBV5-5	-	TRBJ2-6	CASSGGALGANVLTF	TGTGCCAGCAGCGGTGGGGCGCTGGGGGCCAACGTCCTGACTTTC
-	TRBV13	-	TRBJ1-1	CASKFQPSAFF	TGTGCCAGCAAGTTTCAACCTTCGGCTTTCTTT
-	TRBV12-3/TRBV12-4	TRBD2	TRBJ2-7	CASSTQRTGTRNSYNEQYF	TGTGCCAGCAGTACTCAAAGGACCGGGACTAGAAACTCCTACAATGAGCAGTACTTC
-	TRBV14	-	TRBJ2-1	CASSRRGREQFF	TGTGCCAGCAGCCGCAGGGGAAGAGAGCAGTTCTTC
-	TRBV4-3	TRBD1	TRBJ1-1	CASSQDRTGGPTMNTEAFF	TGCGCCAGCAGCCAAGATCGAACAGGGGGTCCCACCATGAACACTGAAGCTTTCTTT